Given below is one T cell receptor beta chain in context. TCRdb keeps only in-frame clones here, not all; method: immunoSEQ multiplex PCR. The sample records around 200,000 clones, 86% being singletons. This sample was taken from a study of blood T cell repertoires in COVID-19. Germline V gene data show CDR1 as DFQATT and CDR2 as SNEGSKA (reference sequence). V gave up 3 bases and J gave up 2 bases; unmatched junction bases: 4. This CDR3 has 14 amino acids. The clonotype originates from a woman in her forties or fifties in a cohort exposed to, infected with or recovered from COVID-19 (not recorded which). The J gene is TRBJ1-3, the V gene TRBV20-1; 7 nucleotides line up with TRBD1. The sequenced sample was PBMCs or T cells enriched from blood (not recorded which). For the CDR3, the DNA is TGCAGTGCTAGTCTACAGGGGCCTGGAAACACCATATATTTT. Translating gives CSASLQGPGNTIYF.